These 5 T cell receptor beta chains were all obtained from the same sample, sequenced in a study of T cell responses to AZD1222 COVID-19 vaccine. The data were produced by immunoSEQ multiplex PCR, yet TCRdb's version contains in-frame clones alone and is incomplete. The sample shows 120,000 to 150,000 clones, approximately 90% of them seen only once. The sample consisted of peripheral blood, taken on day 0 of AZD1222 vaccination. The source of these receptors is an adult in good health.

The V call is TRBV18, the J call TRBJ1-2, with 7 bases lining up with TRBD1. Unmatched junction bases numbered 0, after V lost 3 bases and J lost 2 bases. The CDR3 runs to 13 residues. The germline CDR1 and CDR2 sequences are KGHSH and LQKENI. The DNA for the CDR3 is TGTGCCAGCTCACCGACAGGGAACTATGGCTACACCTTC. Its protein is CASSPTGNYGYTF.

Comments on this clone: Other DNA sequences in this specimen translate into the identical CDR3. The rearrangement uses TRBV5-6 and TRBJ2-7, with a tentative D call TRBD2 (5 bases). The CDR3 is 12 residues long. Trimming cost V 2 bases and J 5 bases, with 8 bases left between them. CDR1 and CDR2 from the germline V gene are SGHDT and YYEEEE. The CDR3 reads CASSLTGNEQYF. CDR3 nucleotides: TGTGCCAGCAGCTTAACGGGGAACGAGCAGTACTTC.

The V call is TRBV2, the J call TRBJ1-4, with a possible D match to TRBD1 (6 bases). In germline, CDR1 is SNHLY, CDR2 FYNNEI. The CDR3 length is 12 residues. The V gene lost 7 bases and the J gene lost 11 bases, with 14 bases spanning the gap. CDR3 DNA sequence: TGTGCCAGCACCCAGGGGAGGGGGAAACTGTTTTTT. Its translation is CASTQGRGKLFF.

The chain recombines TRBV6-5 with TRBJ2-7; D unresolved. V gave up 7 bases and J gave up 0 bases, with 13 bases separating them. The CDR3 totals 14 residues. Germline V CDR1 and CDR2: MNHEY, SVGAGI. In DNA form, the CDR3 reads TGTGCCAGCACCACTTCCCTGATCTCCTACGAGCAGTACTTC. The encoded protein is CASTTSLISYEQYF.

The chain uses TRBV2 and TRBJ2-1; D perhaps matches TRBD1 (6 bases). Trimming cost V 9 bases and J 6 bases, with 9 bases left between them. CDR1 is SNHLY, CDR2 FYNNEI, per germline. The CDR3 totals 11 residues. CDR3 in amino acids: CARRQANEQFF. CDR3 coding DNA: TGTGCCAGGAGACAGGCCAATGAGCAGTTCTTC.